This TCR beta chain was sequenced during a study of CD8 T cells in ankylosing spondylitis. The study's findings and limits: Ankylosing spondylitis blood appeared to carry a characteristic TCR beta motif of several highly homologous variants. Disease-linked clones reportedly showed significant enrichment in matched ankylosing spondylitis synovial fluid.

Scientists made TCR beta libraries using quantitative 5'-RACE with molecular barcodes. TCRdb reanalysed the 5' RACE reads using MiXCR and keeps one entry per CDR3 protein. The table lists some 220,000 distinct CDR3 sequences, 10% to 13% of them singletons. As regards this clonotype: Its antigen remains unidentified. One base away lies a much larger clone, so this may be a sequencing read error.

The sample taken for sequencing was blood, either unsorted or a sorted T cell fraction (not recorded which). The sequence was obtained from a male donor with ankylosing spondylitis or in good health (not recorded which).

The CDR3 DNA follows: TGTGCCAGCAGATTCGACGGCTCCTACAATGAGCAGTTCTTC. Its protein is CASRFDGSYNEQFF. The chain couples TRBV12-3 or TRBV12-4 to TRBJ2-1, with D uncertain. The CDR3 has 14 residues. V gave up 6 bases and J gave up 0 bases, with 9 bases separating them.